This T cell receptor beta chain was identified during a study of OX40 agonist ivuxolimab in advanced cancers. Some clones are missing from TCRdb's copy, which holds only in-frame ones; the method was immunoSEQ multiplex PCR. The repertoire holds about 91,000 clones, with 84% as singletons. From germline, CDR1 is SGHTA and CDR2 FQGNSA. This CDR3 contains 14 residues. Trimming cost V 8 bases and J 7 bases, with 17 bases left between them. This chain uses TRBV7-2 with TRBJ2-2, with D possibly TRBD2 on 6 matching bases. The TCR sequence derives from an adult with an advanced solid tumor such as melanoma, head and neck, liver or kidney cancer. The sequences come from CD4+ or CD8+ T cells sorted from blood, collected in a trial of the OX40 agonist ivuxolimab. CDR3 region: CASGPGGVGGELFF. CDR3 DNA sequence: TGTGCCAGCGGACCGGGCGGGGTTGGCGGGGAGCTGTTTTTT.